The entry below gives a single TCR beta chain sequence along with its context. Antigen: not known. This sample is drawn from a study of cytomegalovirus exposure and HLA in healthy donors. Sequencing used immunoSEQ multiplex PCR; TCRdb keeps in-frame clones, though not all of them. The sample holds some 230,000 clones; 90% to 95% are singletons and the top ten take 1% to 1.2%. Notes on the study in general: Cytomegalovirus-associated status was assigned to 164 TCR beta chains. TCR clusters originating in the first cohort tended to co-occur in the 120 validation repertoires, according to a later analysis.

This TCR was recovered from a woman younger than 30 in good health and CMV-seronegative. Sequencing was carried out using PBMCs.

CDR3 loop: CASSGLAGKNTGELFF. CDR3 DNA sequence: TGTGCCAGCAGTGGACTAGCGGGAAAGAACACCGGGGAGCTGTTTTTT. The rearrangement links TRBV6-1 to TRBJ2-2; 11 bases line up with TRBD2. Germline CDR1 and CDR2: MNHNS and SASEGT. After removal of 4 bases from V and 1 base from J, the junction contained 2 bases not matched to a gene. The CDR3 extends over 16 amino acids.